The 6 T cell receptor beta chains below all came from one sample that was sequenced in a study of cytomegalovirus exposure and HLA in healthy donors. Researchers ran the PCR with 60 Vbeta and 13 Jbeta primers. Data came from immunoSEQ multiplex PCR; TCRdb stores just in-frame clones and leaves some out. The sample lists tens of thousands of clones; approximately 84% were seen once. The source material was PBMCs. The receptors shown here come from a man aged 18 to 30 in good health and CMV-seronegative.

The chain carries TRBV27 and TRBJ1-2; D not certain. Trimming took off 4 bases at V and 4 bases at J, with 13 bases between the two ends. Per germline, CDR1 MNHEY and CDR2 SMNVEV (reference sequence). The CDR3 sequence is 14 residues long. CDR3 in DNA: TGTGCCAGCAGTTCAGGACTGCTTGGCTATGGCTACACCTTC. It encodes CASSSGLLGYGYTF.

J is TRBJ1-5 and V is TRBV30; 10 bases line up with TRBD1. The germline V gene encodes CDR1 GTSNPN and CDR2 SVGIG (reference sequence). The CDR3 runs 15 residues. The V gene end was trimmed by 4 bases and the J gene end by 4 bases; junction bases not matched to a gene: 7. CDR3 residues: CAWTRRGQGNQPQHF. In DNA, the CDR3 is TGTGCCTGGACCCGAAGGGGACAGGGGAATCAGCCCCAGCATTTT.

The chain links TRBV2 to TRBJ1-5; D uncertain. This CDR3 comprises 11 residues. V shed 3 bases and J shed 9 bases, with 6 bases lying between them. In germline, CDR1 is SNHLY, CDR2 FYNNEI. CDR3: CASSDPGPQHF. CDR3 coding DNA: TGTGCCAGCAGTGACCCAGGGCCCCAGCATTTT.

About this clone: Other DNA sequences from this sample encode an identical CDR3 as well. The chain employs TRBV6-6 and TRBJ1-1; no reliable D call. This CDR3 has 13 residues. Germline V gene sequence: CDR1 MNHNY, CDR2 SVGAGI (reference sequence). V gave up 5 bases and J gave up 0 bases, with 7 bases separating them. The CDR3 DNA reads TGTGCCAGCAGTCCCACTTTGAACACTGAAGCTTTCTTT. It codes for CASSPTLNTEAFF.

This clone was picked up one time. The chain's CDR3 is CASSPPMRQIYGYTF. In DNA, the CDR3 is TGTGCCAGCAGCCCCCCCATGAGACAGATCTATGGCTACACCTTC. The chain uses TRBV7-9 and TRBJ1-2; D perhaps matches TRBD1 (5 bases). The CDR3 consists of 15 residues. Germline V gene data show CDR1 as SEHNR and CDR2 as FQNEAQ (reference sequence). Trimming took off 5 bases at V and 4 bases at J, with 17 bases between the two ends. The variable domain in full, with the rest retrieved from reference TRBV7-9 and TRBJ1-2, is DTGVSQNPRHKITKRGQNVTFRCDPISEHNRLYWYRQTLGQGPEFLTYFQNEAQLEKSRLLSDRFSAERPKGSFSTLEIQRTEQGDSAMYLCASSPPMRQIYGYTFGSGTRLTVV.

The V call is TRBV5-1, the J call TRBJ1-4; 8 positions match TRBD1. V lost 4 bases and J lost 8; bases outside the gene matches: 7. Germline CDR1 reads SGHRS; CDR2 reads YFSETQ. This CDR3 contains 14 residues. The CDR3 is CASSTGGVREKLFF. CDR3 nucleotides: TGCGCCAGCAGCACAGGGGGGGTTAGAGAAAAACTGTTTTTT.